These T cell receptor beta chains were read from a single sample in a study of identical twins. TCRdb re-called the 5' RACE reads through MiXCR, storing one row per CDR3 protein. Here the sample spans about 570,000 distinct CDR3 sequences, roughly 9.9% being singletons. The data were also submitted as part of a second study, on yellow fever vaccine responses in identical twins.

The sample was PBMCs. Source of these receptors: a woman aged 18-29 years in good health. The CDR3 runs from the conserved cysteine through the conserved F or W. Fields, in order: clone size, V gene, D gene, J gene, CDR3 DNA, CDR3 protein. A D gene is named only where the DNA matches it firmly. Clone size appears in some rows only: once, few, many, or a class for an expanded clone.

>few|TRBV11-2|TRBD1|TRBJ2-4
TGTGCCAGCAGCTATGGGACAGGGGGGACCAAAAACATTCAGTACTTC
CASSYGTGGTKNIQYF
>many|TRBV3-1|.|TRBJ2-1
TGTGCCAGCACCCGGACTAACACCGTCTACAATGAGCAGTTCTTC
CASTRTNTVYNEQFF
>.|TRBV12-3/TRBV12-4|TRBD1|TRBJ2-7
TGTGCCAGCACCACCACCGGGACAGGGGATTTCGGGCAGTACTTC
CASTTTGTGDFGQYF
>.|TRBV7-8|.|TRBJ2-1
TGTGCCAGCAGCCCCCAAGGAGGAAGCAATGAGCAGTTCTTC
CASSPQGGSNEQFF
>.|TRBV5-1|TRBD2|TRBJ2-7
TGCGCCAGCAGCTTGTTGTCTAGCGGGCAATACGAGCAGTACTTC
CASSLLSSGQYEQYF
>many|TRBV4-2|.|TRBJ2-5
TGTGCCAGCAGCCAAGCCCGCGGGGGCCTCCAAGAGACCCAGTACTTC
CASSQARGGLQETQYF
>.|TRBV7-2|.|TRBJ2-2
TGTGCCAGCAGCTCCCTCAGGATCGGGAACACCGGGGAGCTGTTTTTT
CASSSLRIGNTGELFF
>many|TRBV29-1|.|TRBJ1-1
TGCAGCGTTGCCGTAGGAATGAACACTGAAGCTTTCTTT
CSVAVGMNTEAFF
>few|TRBV7-2|TRBD2|TRBJ2-3
TGTGCCAGCAGCTTAGGGACTAGCGGGATGTGGGGAGATACGCAGTATTTT
CASSLGTSGMWGDTQYF
>.|TRBV29-1|.|TRBJ1-1
TGCAGCGTTGGGGGCGGACTAGGAGCTTTCTTT
CSVGGGLGAFF
>.|TRBV7-2|.|TRBJ2-2
TGTGCCAGCAGCTTTAGCATGAGCACCGGGGAGCTGTTTTTT
CASSFSMSTGELFF
>.|TRBV5-6|TRBD1|TRBJ2-5
TGTGCCAGCATCCCCGGGACAGGGGCGGGAAGAGGGACAGAGACCCAGTACTTC
CASIPGTGAGRGTETQYF
>.|TRBV29-1|.|TRBJ2-2
TGCAGCGGCCGAAAGGGCGGGACACGCCTCACCGGGGAGCTGTTTTTT
CSGRKGGTRLTGELFF
>.|TRBV12-3/TRBV12-4|TRBD2|TRBJ2-1
TGTGCCAGCAGTAGACGCCGTCGTCGAGCGGGACCAACCTCCTACAATGAGCAGTTCTTC
CASSRRRRRAGPTSYNEQFF
>.|TRBV7-8|TRBD2|TRBJ2-5
TGTGCCAGCAGCCCCTTTAGCGGGGGGGCAGTTGAGACCCAGTACTTC
CASSPFSGGAVETQYF
>.|TRBV11-2|TRBD2|TRBJ2-2
TGTGCCAGCAGCCCGAGACTAGCTAGGGACACCGGGGAGCTGTTTTTT
CASSPRLARDTGELFF
>many|TRBV25-1|.|TRBJ1-1
TGTGCCAGCAGTGTTGGACCGAACACTGAAGCTTTCTTT
CASSVGPNTEAFF
>.|TRBV2|.|TRBJ1-1
TGTGCCAGCAGGGACAGCTCTTACACTGAAGCTTTCTTT
CASRDSSYTEAFF
>few|TRBV29-1|TRBD1|TRBJ2-7
TGCAGCGCCGGCCAGGGGGCCTACGAGCAGTGCTTC
CSAGQGAYEQCF
>.|TRBV24-1|.|TRBJ2-5
TGTGCCACCAGTGATTTCTGGTATCACCAGGCGGCGAGGAAGACCCAGTACTTC
CATSDFWYHQAARKTQYF
>few|TRBV3-1|TRBD2|TRBJ2-1
TGTGCCAGCAGCCACGGGGGGATCTACTACAATGAGCAGTTCTTC
CASSHGGIYYNEQFF
>many|TRBV12-3/TRBV12-4|.|TRBJ1-5
TGTGCCAGCAAGAGGCTAGGGGGTAATCAGCCCCAGCATTTT
CASKRLGGNQPQHF
>.|TRBV20-1|TRBD2|TRBJ2-5
TGCAGTGCTCGACTAGCCCAAGAGACCCAGTACTTC
CSARLAQETQYF
>few|TRBV20-1|.|TRBJ2-1
TGCAGTGCTTCCCTCGACAGCTACAATGAGCAGTTCTTC
CSASLDSYNEQFF
>.|TRBV2|.|TRBJ2-7
TGTGCCAGCTACGGGGGGCCCTACGAGCAGTACTTC
CASYGGPYEQYF
>few|TRBV24-1|TRBD1|TRBJ2-2
TGTGCCACCACCGGGACAGGGAAGACCGGGGAGCTGTTTTTT
CATTGTGKTGELFF
>.|TRBV6-2/TRBV6-3|.|TRBJ2-7
TGTGCCGCAACACGAGTGCCTTCGACAGGGCCAAAGGCGGGACTTCCTATATACGAGCAGTACTTC
CAATRVPSTGPKAGLPIYEQYF
>few|TRBV4-1|TRBD2|TRBJ2-7
TGCGCCAGCAGCCAATTTCGGGAGGGGTCCTACGAGCAGTACTTC
CASSQFREGSYEQYF
>many|TRBV27|.|TRBJ2-7
TGTGCCAGCAGTTTAGACAGACTTGGTTACGAGCAGTACTTC
CASSLDRLGYEQYF
>few|TRBV29-1|.|TRBJ2-7
TGCAGCGTTGGGCGGATGGGGTACGAGCAGTACTTC
CSVGRMGYEQYF
>.|TRBV7-2|.|TRBJ1-5
TGTGCCAGCAGCCTTAGTCGGGGTGGGGATAGCAATCAGCCCCAGCATTTT
CASSLSRGGDSNQPQHF
>.|TRBV5-3|TRBD2|TRBJ2-1
TGTGCCAGGAGCCCAGGACTAGCGTCCTACAATGAGCAGTTCTTC
CARSPGLASYNEQFF
>.|TRBV11-2|.|TRBJ2-1
TGTGCCAGCAGCTTTGGGGAGATTGAGCAGTTCTTC
CASSFGEIEQFF
>many|TRBV20-1|.|TRBJ2-2
TGCAGTGCCCGTTCAGGTGGGGCCAGCTCCACCGGGGAGCTGTTTTTT
CSARSGGASSTGELFF
>few|TRBV7-9|TRBD2|TRBJ2-2
TGTGCCAGCAGCCCAGGGACTAGCGGGACCGGGGAGCTGTTTTTT
CASSPGTSGTGELFF
>few|TRBV18|.|TRBJ2-3
TGTGCCAGCTCACCCGCGACGCGACTCACAGATACGCAGTATTTT
CASSPATRLTDTQYF